The sequence of this T cell receptor (beta chain) was determined in a study of T cell responses to AZD1222 COVID-19 vaccine. This clone was recorded once. Its antigen remains unidentified. Study-wide results and caveats: Repertoires were obtained only post-peak T cell response. The study reported that nearly half of spike-specific TCRs target unmutated variant regions. Clonal diversity was possibly underestimated; the donors were predominantly white British and more often female.

V lost 1 base, J lost 0 bases, and 13 bases lay in between. The CDR3 loop spans 16 amino acids. The germline gives CDR1 LNHNV, CDR2 YYDKDF (reference sequence). This table comes from immunoSEQ multiplex PCR, and its TCRdb copy is limited to in-frame clones, with some not included. The repertoire includes 130,000 to 150,000 clones, about 92% of them detected once, and under 2% sits in the top ten. The sequencing used peripheral blood, collected on day 0 of AZD1222 vaccination. This sequence was found in an adult in good health. The V and J genes are TRBV15 and TRBJ2-7, with D tentatively TRBD1 (6 bases). CDR3 DNA: TGTGCCACCAGCAGAGGAGGGGGAATGAGCTCCTACGAGCAGTACTTC. Translated: CATSRGGGMSSYEQYF.